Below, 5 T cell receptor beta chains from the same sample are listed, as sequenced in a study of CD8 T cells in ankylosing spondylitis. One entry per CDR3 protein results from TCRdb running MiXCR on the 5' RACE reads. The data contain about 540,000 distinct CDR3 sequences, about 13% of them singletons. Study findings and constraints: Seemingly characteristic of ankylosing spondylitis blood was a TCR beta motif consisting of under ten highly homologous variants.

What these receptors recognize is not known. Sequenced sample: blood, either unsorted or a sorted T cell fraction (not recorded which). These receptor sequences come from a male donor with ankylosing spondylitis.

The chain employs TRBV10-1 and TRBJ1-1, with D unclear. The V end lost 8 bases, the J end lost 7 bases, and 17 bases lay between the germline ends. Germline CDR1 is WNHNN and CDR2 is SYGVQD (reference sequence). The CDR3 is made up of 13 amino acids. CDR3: CASLDPHGGEAFF. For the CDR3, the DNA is TGCGCCAGCCTAGACCCACACGGTGGTGAAGCTTTCTTT.

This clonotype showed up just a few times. The CDR3 here is CASSLGSTEEQFF. CDR3 DNA sequence: TGTGCCAGCAGCTTAGGGTCGACGGAAGAGCAGTTCTTC. The J gene is TRBJ2-1, the V gene TRBV11-2; D is ambiguous. The CDR3 extends over 13 amino acids. CDR1 SGHAT and CDR2 FQNNGV come from the germline V gene. V dropped 1 base and J dropped 10 bases, with 11 bases sitting between them.

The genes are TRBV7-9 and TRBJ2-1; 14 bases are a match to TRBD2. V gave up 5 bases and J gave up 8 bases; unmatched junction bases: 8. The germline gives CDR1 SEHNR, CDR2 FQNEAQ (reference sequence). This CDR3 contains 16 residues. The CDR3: CASSPGTSGRMYEQFF. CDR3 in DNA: TGTGCCAGCAGCCCTGGGACTAGCGGGAGAATGTATGAGCAGTTCTTC.

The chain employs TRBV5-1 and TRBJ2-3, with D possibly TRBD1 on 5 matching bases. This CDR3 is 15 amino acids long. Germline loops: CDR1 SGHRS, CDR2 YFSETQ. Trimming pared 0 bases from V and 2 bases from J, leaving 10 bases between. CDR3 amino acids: CASSLEGATTDTQYF. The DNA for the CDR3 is TGCGCCAGCAGCTTGGAAGGGGCTACCACAGATACGCAGTATTTT.

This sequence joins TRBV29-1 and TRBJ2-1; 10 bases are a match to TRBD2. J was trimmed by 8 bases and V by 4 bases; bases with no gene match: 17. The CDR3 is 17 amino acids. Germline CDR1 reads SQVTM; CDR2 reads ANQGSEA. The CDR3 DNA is TGCAGCGTTGGTTTGACAGAAGCGGGAGGGCGGTTGGATGAGCAGTTCTTC. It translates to CSVGLTEAGGRLDEQFF.